The T cell receptor (beta chain) under discussion was sequenced for a study of Graves' ophthalmopathy and Graves' hyperthyroidism. Between the trimmed V and J ends, which lost 6 bases and 3 bases, there was a span of 8 bases. Per the germline V gene, CDR1 is SGHTA and CDR2 is FQGNSA. The CDR3 extends over 12 amino acids. This clonotype showed up many times. RNA transcripts were the template, and TCR beta CDR3 regions were amplified from them. HTBI primers were used in a first-round RT-PCR, which preceded a second-round multiplex PCR. TCRdb fed the multiplex PCR reads into MiXCR, producing one record per CDR3 protein. The sample lists hundreds of thousands of distinct CDR3 sequences; approximately 39% were seen once.

This chain joins TRBV7-2 and TRBJ1-2; D is possibly TRBD1 (5 bases). Sequenced material: peripheral blood. The origin of this receptor is an adult man with Graves' ophthalmopathy. CDR3 DNA: TGTGCCAGCAGATTACAGGACTATGGCTACACCTTC. This encodes CASRLQDYGYTF.